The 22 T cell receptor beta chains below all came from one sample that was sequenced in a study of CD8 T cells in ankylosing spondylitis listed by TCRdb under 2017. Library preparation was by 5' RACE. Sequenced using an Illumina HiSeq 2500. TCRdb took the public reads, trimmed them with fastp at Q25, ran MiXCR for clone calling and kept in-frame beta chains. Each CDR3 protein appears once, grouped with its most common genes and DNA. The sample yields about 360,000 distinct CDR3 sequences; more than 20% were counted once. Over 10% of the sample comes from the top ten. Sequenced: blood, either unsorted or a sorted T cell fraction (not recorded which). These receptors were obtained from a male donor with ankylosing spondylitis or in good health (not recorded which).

Here the CDR3 DNA reads TGTGCCAGCAGCTTAGGAATTCTACACAATCAGCCCCAGCATTTT. It codes for CASSLGILHNQPQHF. The chain links TRBV7-2 to TRBJ1-5; D unclear. The germline V gene encodes CDR1 SGHTA and CDR2 FQGNSA. Trimming removed 1 base from V and 3 bases from J, with 10 bases in between. This CDR3 is built from 15 residues. Full variable domain (outside the CDR3, taken from reference TRBV7-2 and TRBJ1-5): GAGVSQSPSNKVTEKGKDVELRCDPISGHTALYWYRQSLGQGLEFLIYFQGNSAPDKSGLPSDRFSAERTGGSVSTLTIQRTQQEDSAVYLCASSLGILHNQPQHFGDGTRLSIL.

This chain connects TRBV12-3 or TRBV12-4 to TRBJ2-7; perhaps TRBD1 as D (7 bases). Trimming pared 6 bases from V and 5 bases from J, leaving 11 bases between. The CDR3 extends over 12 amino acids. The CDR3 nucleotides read TGTGCCAGCAGGTCAGGGGGGAACGAGCAGTACTTC. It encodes CASRSGGNEQYF.

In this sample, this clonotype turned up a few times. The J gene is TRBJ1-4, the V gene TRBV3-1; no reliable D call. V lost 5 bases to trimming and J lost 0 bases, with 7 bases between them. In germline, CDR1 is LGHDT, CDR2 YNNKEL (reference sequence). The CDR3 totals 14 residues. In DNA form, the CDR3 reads TGTGCCAGCAGCAACGCTGCAACTAATGAAAAACTGTTTTTT. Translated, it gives CASSNAATNEKLFF.

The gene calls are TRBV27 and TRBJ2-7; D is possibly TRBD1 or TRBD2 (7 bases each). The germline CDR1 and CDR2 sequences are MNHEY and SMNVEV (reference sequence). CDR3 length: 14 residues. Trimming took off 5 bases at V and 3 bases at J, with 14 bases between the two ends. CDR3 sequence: CASSRGDSRYEQYF. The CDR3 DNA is TGTGCCAGCAGTCGGGGGGACAGTCGCTACGAGCAGTACTTC.

This CDR3 is CASSETSGGAYEQYF. The CDR3 region has the DNA TGTGCCAGCAGTGAGACTAGCGGGGGGGCCTACGAGCAGTACTTC. The rearrangement joins TRBV6-4 to TRBJ2-7; 14 bases map to TRBD2. Germline V gene sequence: CDR1 MRHNA, CDR2 SNTAGT. V lost 3 bases and J lost 2; bases outside the gene matches: 0. This CDR3 comprises 15 residues.

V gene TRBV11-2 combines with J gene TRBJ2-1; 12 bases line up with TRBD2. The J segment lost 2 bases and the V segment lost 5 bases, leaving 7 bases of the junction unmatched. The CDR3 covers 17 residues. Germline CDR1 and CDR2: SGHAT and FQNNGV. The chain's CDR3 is CASSPNGLAGTYNEQFF. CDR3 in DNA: TGTGCCAGCAGCCCGAACGGACTAGCGGGGACCTACAATGAGCAGTTCTTC.

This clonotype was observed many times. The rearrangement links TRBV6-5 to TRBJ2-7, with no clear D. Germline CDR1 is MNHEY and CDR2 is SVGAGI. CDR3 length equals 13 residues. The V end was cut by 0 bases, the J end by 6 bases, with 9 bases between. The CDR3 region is CASSYSRQLEQYF. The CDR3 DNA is TGTGCCAGCAGTTACTCGAGACAACTCGAGCAGTACTTC.

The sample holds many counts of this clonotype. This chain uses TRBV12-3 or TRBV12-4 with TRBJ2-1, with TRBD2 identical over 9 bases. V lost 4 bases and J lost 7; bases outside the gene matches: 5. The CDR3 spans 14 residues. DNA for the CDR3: TGTGCCAGCAGTTCTTTAGCGGGGGCTAATGAGCAGTTCTTC. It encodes CASSSLAGANEQFF.

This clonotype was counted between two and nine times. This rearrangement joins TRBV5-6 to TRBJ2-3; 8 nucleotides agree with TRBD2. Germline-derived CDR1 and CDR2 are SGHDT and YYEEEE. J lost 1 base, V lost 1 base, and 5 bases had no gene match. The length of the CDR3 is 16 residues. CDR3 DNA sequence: TGTGCCAGCAGCTTGCCGGGGGGGGCGCGCACAGATACGCAGTATTTT. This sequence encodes CASSLPGGARTDTQYF.

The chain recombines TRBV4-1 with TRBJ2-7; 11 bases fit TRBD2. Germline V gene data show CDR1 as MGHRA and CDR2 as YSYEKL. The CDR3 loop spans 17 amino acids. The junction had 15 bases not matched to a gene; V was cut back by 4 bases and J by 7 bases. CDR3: CASSPYLAGGPPGEQYF. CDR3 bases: TGCGCCAGCAGCCCATACCTAGCGGGGGGCCCCCCCGGGGAGCAGTACTTC.

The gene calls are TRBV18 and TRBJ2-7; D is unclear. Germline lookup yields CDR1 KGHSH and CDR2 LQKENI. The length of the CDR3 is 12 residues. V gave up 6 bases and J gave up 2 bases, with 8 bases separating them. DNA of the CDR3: TGTGCCAGCTCCGAAGGGCCCTACGAGCAGTACTTC. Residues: CASSEGPYEQYF.

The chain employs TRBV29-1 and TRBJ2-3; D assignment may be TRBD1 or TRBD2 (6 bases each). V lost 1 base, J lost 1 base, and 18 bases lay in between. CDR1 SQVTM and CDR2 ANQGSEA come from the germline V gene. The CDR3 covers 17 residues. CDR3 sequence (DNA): TGCAGCGTTGAAGGGAGTTTGGGGGGCGACGGCACAGATACGCAGTATTTT. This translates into CSVEGSLGGDGTDTQYF.

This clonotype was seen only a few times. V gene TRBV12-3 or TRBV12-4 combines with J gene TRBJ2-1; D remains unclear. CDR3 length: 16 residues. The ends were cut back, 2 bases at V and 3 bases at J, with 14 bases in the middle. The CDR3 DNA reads TGTGCCAGCAGTTTAATCTCCCAAACTTACTACAATGAGCAGTTCTTC. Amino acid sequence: CASSLISQTYYNEQFF.

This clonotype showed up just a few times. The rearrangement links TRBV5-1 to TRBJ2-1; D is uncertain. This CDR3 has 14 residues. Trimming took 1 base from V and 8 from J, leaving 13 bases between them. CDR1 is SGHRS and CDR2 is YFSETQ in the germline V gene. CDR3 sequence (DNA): TGCGCCAGCAGCTTGATAGGGCCTGGGGATGAGCAGTTCTTC. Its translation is CASSLIGPGDEQFF. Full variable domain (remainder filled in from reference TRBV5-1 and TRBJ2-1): KAGVTQTPRYLIKTRGQQVTLSCSPISGHRSVSWYQQTPGQGLQFLFEYFSETQRNKGNFPGRFSGRQFSNSRSEMNVSTLELGDSALYLCASSLIGPGDEQFFGPGTRLTVL.

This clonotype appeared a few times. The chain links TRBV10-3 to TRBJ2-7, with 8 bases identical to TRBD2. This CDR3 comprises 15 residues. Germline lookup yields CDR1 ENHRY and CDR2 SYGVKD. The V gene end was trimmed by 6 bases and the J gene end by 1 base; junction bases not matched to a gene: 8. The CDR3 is CAISRTGGRSYEQYF. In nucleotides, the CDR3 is TGTGCCATCAGCCGTACGGGGGGGCGGTCCTACGAGCAGTACTTC.

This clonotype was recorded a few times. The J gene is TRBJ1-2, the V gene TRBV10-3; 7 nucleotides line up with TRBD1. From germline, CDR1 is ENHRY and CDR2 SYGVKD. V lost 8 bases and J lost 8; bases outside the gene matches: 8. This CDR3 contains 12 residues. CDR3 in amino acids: CAIGTAVLGYTF. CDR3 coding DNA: TGTGCCATCGGGACAGCAGTGCTGGGCTACACCTTC.

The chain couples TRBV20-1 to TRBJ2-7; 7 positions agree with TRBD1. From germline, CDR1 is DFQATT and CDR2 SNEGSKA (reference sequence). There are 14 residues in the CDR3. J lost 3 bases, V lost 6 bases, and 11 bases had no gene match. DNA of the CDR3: TGCAGTGCACAAAACCTCCGACAGGGCTACGAGCAGTACTTC. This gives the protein CSAQNLRQGYEQYF.

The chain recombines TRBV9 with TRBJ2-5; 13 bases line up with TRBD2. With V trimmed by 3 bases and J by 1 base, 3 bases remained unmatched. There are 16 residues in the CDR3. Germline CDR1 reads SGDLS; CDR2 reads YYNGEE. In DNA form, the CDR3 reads TGTGCCAGCAGCGCTGGACTAGCGGGGGCCCAAGAGACCCAGTACTTC. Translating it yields CASSAGLAGAQETQYF.

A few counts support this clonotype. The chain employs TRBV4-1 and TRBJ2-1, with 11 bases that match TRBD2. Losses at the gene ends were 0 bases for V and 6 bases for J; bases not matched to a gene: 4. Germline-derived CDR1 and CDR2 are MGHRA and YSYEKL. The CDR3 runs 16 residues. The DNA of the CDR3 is TGCGCCAGCAGCCAAGACCCGGGACTAGCGGTCAATGAGCAGTTCTTC. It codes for CASSQDPGLAVNEQFF.

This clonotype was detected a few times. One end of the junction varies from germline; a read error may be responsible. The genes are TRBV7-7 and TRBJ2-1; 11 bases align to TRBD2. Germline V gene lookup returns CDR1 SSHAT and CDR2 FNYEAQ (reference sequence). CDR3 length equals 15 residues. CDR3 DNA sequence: TGTGCTAGCAGCTCCGGACTAGCGGGCCGGGCTGAGCAGTTCTTC. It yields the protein CASSSGLAGRAEQFF.

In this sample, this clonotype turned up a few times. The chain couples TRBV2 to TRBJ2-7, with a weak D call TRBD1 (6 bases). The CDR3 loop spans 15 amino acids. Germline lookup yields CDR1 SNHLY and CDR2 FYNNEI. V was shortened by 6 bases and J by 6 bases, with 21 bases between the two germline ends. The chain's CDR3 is CASRDPGLGQSEQYF. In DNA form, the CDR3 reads TGTGCCAGCAGGGACCCGGGATTGGGACAATCCGAGCAGTACTTC.

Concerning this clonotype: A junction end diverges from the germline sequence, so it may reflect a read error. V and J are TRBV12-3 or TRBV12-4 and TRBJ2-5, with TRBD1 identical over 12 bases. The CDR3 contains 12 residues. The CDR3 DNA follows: TGTGCCAGCAGTCCGGGACAGGGGGCGTGCAGCTTC. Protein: CASSPGQGACSF.